Listed here are 22 T cell receptor beta chains from one sample, sequenced in a study of T cells in localized non-small cell lung cancer. The method was immunoSEQ multiplex PCR; TCRdb's version includes in-frame clones alone and lacks a portion of them. The data show around 100,000 clones, 87% seen once. The sample here was peripheral blood, taken before any cancer treatment. The receptors originated from a man between 35 and 75 years old with stage I squamous cell lung carcinoma.

The rearrangement links TRBV5-6 to TRBJ1-5; D possibly corresponds to TRBD1 (5 bases). The germline V gene has CDR1 SGHDT and CDR2 YYEEEE. V shed 2 bases and J shed 5 bases, with 17 bases lying between them. The CDR3 contains 16 residues. CDR3 sequence: CASSLGHTGGYQPQHF. Written as DNA, the CDR3 is TGTGCCAGCAGCTTAGGGCACACCGGGGGGTATCAGCCCCAGCATTTT.

The rearrangement links TRBV5-1 to TRBJ2-3; no firm D call. The V end was cut by 0 bases, the J end by 5 bases, with 10 bases between. Germline V gene lookup returns CDR1 SGHRS and CDR2 YFSETQ. CDR3 length: 14 residues. The CDR3 loop reads CASSLDTGRDTQYF. CDR3 in DNA: TGCGCCAGCAGCTTGGACACCGGAAGAGATACGCAGTATTTT.

The CDR3 region is CASSTGETQYF. The DNA of the CDR3 is TGCGCCAGCAGCACTGGAGAGACCCAGTACTTC. The rearrangement links TRBV5-1 to TRBJ2-5; D gene unclear. V was pared by 4 bases and J by 4 bases, with 5 bases between. Germline V gene sequence: CDR1 SGHRS, CDR2 YFSETQ. The length of the CDR3 is 11 residues.

This chain links TRBV14 with TRBJ1-6; the D is unclear. The V gene lost 2 bases and the J gene lost 5 bases, with 13 bases spanning the gap. There are 16 residues in the CDR3. CDR1 is SGHDN, CDR2 FVKESK, per germline. The CDR3 nucleotides are TGTGCCAGCAGCCAACGAGGCCTAAGTGATAATTCACCCCTCCACTTT. Translated, it gives CASSQRGLSDNSPLHF. Full variable domain (rest looked up from reference TRBV14 and TRBJ1-6): EAGVTQFPSHSVIEKGQTVTLRCDPISGHDNLYWYRRVMGKEIKFLLHFVKESKQDESGMPNNRFLAERTGGTYSTLKVQPAELEDSGVYFCASSQRGLSDNSPLHFGNGTRLTVT.

This clone appeared once. CDR3 sequence: CASSPGLAPETQYF. The CDR3 DNA is TGTGCCAGCAGCCCGGGACTAGCTCCAGAGACCCAGTACTTC. The V gene is TRBV7-2, the J gene TRBJ2-5; 9 bases map to TRBD2. CDR3 length: 14 residues. CDR1 SGHTA and CDR2 FQGNSA come from the germline V gene. V trimming: 5 bases; J trimming: 4 bases; junction bases outside the gene matches: 5.

The chain has TRBV29-1 and TRBJ2-1; 12 nucleotides match TRBD2. Germline values: CDR1 SQVTM, CDR2 ANQGSEA. The V segment lost 6 bases and the J segment 0 bases; nucleotides outside the gene matches: 6. This CDR3 is 16 amino acids long. CDR3 residues: CSVGTSGSSSYNEQFF. CDR3 sequence (DNA): TGCAGCGTCGGGACTAGCGGGTCGAGCTCCTACAATGAGCAGTTCTTC.

The chain couples TRBV6-4 to TRBJ1-5; D is unclear. The CDR3 is 16 amino acids. V was clipped by 6 bases and J by 0 bases, with 15 bases between them. Looked up from germline, CDR1 is MRHNA and CDR2 is SNTAGT. CDR3 DNA: TGTGCCAGCAGGGTCCTGCAACGTTATAGCAATCAGCCCCAGCATTTT. Translated, it gives CASRVLQRYSNQPQHF.

The rearrangement uses TRBV7-6 and TRBJ1-1; no clear D. The V end was cut by 1 base, the J end by 11 bases, with 11 bases between. Germline CDR1 reads SGHVS; CDR2 reads FNYEAQ. This CDR3 is built from 12 residues. In DNA form, the CDR3 reads TGTGCCAGCAGCTTAGGAAGCGGTCGGGCTTTCTTT. Amino acids: CASSLGSGRAFF.

This chain uses TRBV7-2 with TRBJ2-1; 10 bases align to TRBD2. The germline gives CDR1 SGHTA, CDR2 FQGNSA. CDR3 length: 16 residues. V gave up 5 bases and J gave up 4 bases; unmatched junction bases: 8. The CDR3 sequence is CASSPSGAGGYNEQFF. CDR3 nucleotides: TGTGCCAGCAGCCCCTCAGGAGCGGGGGGGTACAATGAGCAGTTCTTC.

Details on this clone: One end of the junction fails to match germline, which may point to a read error. This chain links TRBV7-9 with TRBJ1-5; D not certain. The CDR3 length is 14 residues. Looked up from germline, CDR1 is SEHNR and CDR2 is FQNEAQ (reference sequence). The CDR3 DNA reads TGTGCCAGCAGCTTCTTACGTAGCGATCAGCCCCAGCATTTT. Protein sequence: CASSFLRSDQPQHF.

This clone was seen a few times. This chain joins TRBV6-5 and TRBJ1-6, with a possible D match to TRBD1 (6 bases). V was clipped by 5 bases and J by 10 bases, with 12 bases between them. The germline gives CDR1 MNHEY, CDR2 SVGAGI. The CDR3 runs to 13 residues. In nucleotides, the CDR3 is TGTGCCAGCAGTACGACAGGCCGCTCACCCCTCCACTTT. It codes for CASSTTGRSPLHF.

This clone has more than one count but fewer than ten. The rearrangement joins TRBV18 to TRBJ1-2; 10 bases align to TRBD1. Trimming at V came to 6 bases and at J to 10 bases, leaving 11 bases not matched to a gene. Germline V lookup: CDR1 KGHSH, CDR2 LQKENI. This CDR3 region has 14 residues. The CDR3 DNA sequence: TGTGCCAGCTCCCTCCGGGACAGGGGAAGGGACTACACCTTC. Its protein product is CASSLRDRGRDYTF.

This chain uses TRBV2 with TRBJ2-7, with D perhaps TRBD2 (5 bases). CDR3 length equals 16 residues. The germline gives CDR1 SNHLY, CDR2 FYNNEI. Trimming shortened V by 4 bases and J by 6 bases, and 22 bases separated the two germline ends. The DNA for the CDR3 is TGTGCCAGCAGTGTTGTTCGAGGACGAGGGCGGGTCGAGCAGTACTTC. This sequence encodes CASSVVRGRGRVEQYF.

The rearrangement links TRBV29-1 to TRBJ2-3; 8 positions agree with TRBD1. Germline V CDR1 and CDR2: SQVTM, ANQGSEA. The J segment lost 3 bases and the V segment lost 4 bases, leaving 3 bases of the junction unmatched. The CDR3 runs 13 residues. The CDR3 protein is CSVGTGGTDTQYF. The CDR3 DNA reads TGCAGCGTTGGAACAGGGGGAACAGATACGCAGTATTTT.

The V and J genes are TRBV18 and TRBJ2-7; D is possibly TRBD1 (5 bases). The germline V and J ends were trimmed by 3 bases and 7 bases, with 7 bases remaining between them. Germline V gene data show CDR1 as KGHSH and CDR2 as LQKENI. The CDR3 is 11 amino acids. This CDR3 is CASSPNREQYF. The CDR3 nucleotides are TGTGCCAGCTCACCCAACAGGGAGCAGTACTTC.

The chain uses TRBV7-2 and TRBJ1-5; possibly TRBD1 for D (5 bases). Germline V gives CDR1 SGHTA, CDR2 FQGNSA. The CDR3 covers 13 residues. The V end was cut by 6 bases, the J end by 4 bases, with 10 bases between. This CDR3 reads CASRGGANQPQHF. The CDR3 DNA follows: TGTGCCAGCAGAGGAGGGGCAAATCAGCCCCAGCATTTT.

This chain joins TRBV6-5 and TRBJ2-3; D is perhaps TRBD1 (7 bases). Per the germline V gene, CDR1 is MNHEY and CDR2 is SVGAGI. Trimming pared 0 bases from V and 6 bases from J, leaving 10 bases between. This CDR3 region has 14 residues. The CDR3, as DNA: TGTGCCAGCAGTTACTCACAGGGGAGGGATACGCAGTATTTT. Translated, it gives CASSYSQGRDTQYF.

The chain combines TRBV27 with TRBJ2-5, with 7 bases lining up with TRBD1. This CDR3 contains 17 residues. Germline-derived CDR1 and CDR2 are MNHEY and SMNVEV (reference sequence). V trimming: 6 bases; J trimming: 5 bases; junction bases outside the gene matches: 18. The DNA for the CDR3 is TGTGCCAGCAGCCAATTCGTTCGACAGGGATTGTACGAGACCCAGTACTTC. Translated: CASSQFVRQGLYETQYF.

This clone was observed once. The rearrangement joins TRBV18 to TRBJ1-1; D gene uncertain. The CDR3 is made up of 15 amino acids. Trimming removed 3 bases at V and 5 bases at J, with 16 bases between. The germline CDR1 and CDR2 sequences are KGHSH and LQKENI. CDR3 region: CASSPNRELGTEAFF. The CDR3 DNA is TGTGCCAGCTCACCGAATCGGGAGTTGGGTACTGAAGCTTTCTTT.

The V gene is TRBV28, the J gene TRBJ1-1; D not certain. Germline values: CDR1 MDHEN, CDR2 SYDVKM. Between the trimmed V and J ends, which lost 1 base and 5 bases, there was a span of 8 bases. The CDR3 has 13 amino acids. The CDR3 DNA reads TGTGCCAGCAGTTTATCCCCTCCGACTGAAGCTTTCTTT. This codes for CASSLSPPTEAFF.

This clone was detected a few times. This chain uses TRBV5-1 with TRBJ2-5; D might be TRBD2 (6 bases). The CDR3 runs 13 residues. Between the trimmed V and J ends, which lost 4 bases and 5 bases, there was a span of 12 bases. Per the germline V gene, CDR1 is SGHRS and CDR2 is YFSETQ. This chain's CDR3 is CASSGGVRETQYF. Written as DNA, the CDR3 is TGCGCCAGCAGCGGAGGGGTAAGGGAGACCCAGTACTTC.

This sequence joins TRBV7-8 and TRBJ2-7; D ambiguous. Germline V lookup: CDR1 SGHVS, CDR2 FQNEAQ. Trimming removed 2 bases from V and 4 bases from J, with 3 bases in between. CDR3 length: 11 residues. CDR3 sequence (DNA): TGTGCCAGCAGCTTAATTTACGAGCAGTACTTC. It encodes CASSLIYEQYF.